The 25 T cell receptor beta chains given below trace back to one sample, sequenced in a study of cytomegalovirus exposure and HLA in healthy donors (dated 2017 in TCRdb). Libraries were constructed by the immunoSEQ multiplex PCR assay. For the multiplex PCR, a mixture combining 60 forward primers for TCR Vbeta segments and 13 reverse primers for TCR Jbeta segments was used. As stored in TCRdb, this immuneACCESS dataset retains in-frame rearrangements with V and J assigned. A fraction of the clones does not appear; measured against another copy, unresolved V genes explain less than half of the discrepancy, and the remainder lacks a known reason. Recorded for this sample are about 240,000 clones; more than 70% of them occurred a single time. The ten largest clones capture approximately 0.49% of the sample. The specimen was PBMCs. The receptors were gathered from a boy aged 5-17 years in good health and CMV-seronegative.

The CDR3: CASSPVTGTGGFNEQFF. The DNA of the CDR3 is TGTGCCAGCAGTCCGGTGACCGGGACAGGGGGTTTCAATGAGCAGTTCTTC. This sequence joins TRBV25-1 and TRBJ2-1; 11 nucleotides align to TRBD1. Per the germline V gene, CDR1 is MGHDK and CDR2 is SYGVNS. V was clipped by 5 bases and J by 6 bases; unmatched bases: 12. This CDR3 is 17 amino acids long.

This clone has just a few counts. The chain has TRBV11-3 and TRBJ2-1, with 7 nucleotides matching TRBD2. J lost 0 bases, V lost 5 bases, and 10 bases had no gene match. Per the germline V gene, CDR1 is SGHNT and CDR2 is YENEEA. This CDR3 has 17 residues. The CDR3 DNA sequence: TGTGCCAGCAGCGATCCTTGGGGCGGGAGCTCCTACAATGAGCAGTTCTTC. Translated: CASSDPWGGSSYNEQFF.

The chain couples TRBV7-6 to TRBJ1-3; 7 bases match TRBD1. The CDR3 length is 16 residues. The V gene's germline CDR1 is SGHVS and CDR2 FNYEAQ. The V and J ends lost 4 bases and 3 bases, in that order; junction bases with no gene match: 9. The CDR3, as DNA: TGTGCCAGCAGCTCTATCGAGGGACAGTTTGGAAACACCATATATTTT. Its translation: CASSSIEGQFGNTIYF.

The chain couples TRBV29-1 to TRBJ2-7, with D possibly TRBD1 on 5 matching bases. The length of the CDR3 is 11 residues. Germline V gene lookup returns CDR1 SQVTM and CDR2 ANQGSEA. Trimming removed 6 bases from V and 2 bases from J, with 8 bases in between. CDR3 DNA sequence: TGCAGCGTAGGGGCAACCTACGAGCAGTACTTC. As protein: CSVGATYEQYF.

V and J are TRBV5-1 and TRBJ2-3; 9 bases agree with TRBD1. The germline V gene encodes CDR1 SGHRS and CDR2 YFSETQ. The CDR3 extends over 15 amino acids. The V segment lost 4 bases and the J segment 4 bases; nucleotides outside the gene matches: 7. The CDR3 here is CASSADRGGPDTQYF. DNA of the CDR3: TGCGCCAGCAGCGCGGACAGGGGAGGCCCAGATACGCAGTATTTT.

In this sample, this clone turned up once. This sequence joins TRBV6-6 and TRBJ2-6; D is possibly TRBD2 (5 bases). Per the germline V gene, CDR1 is MNHNY and CDR2 is SVGAGI (reference sequence). Trimming pared 6 bases from V and 4 bases from J, leaving 16 bases between. The CDR3 spans 16 residues. The CDR3 region is CASSLTGVAGANVLTF. CDR3 DNA: TGTGCCAGCAGCTTAACCGGGGTGGCCGGGGCCAACGTCCTGACTTTC.

This chain links TRBV10-3 with TRBJ1-5; 9 bases map to TRBD1. Germline V gives CDR1 ENHRY, CDR2 SYGVKD. The CDR3 extends over 14 amino acids. The J segment lost 5 bases and the V segment lost 7 bases, leaving 6 bases of the junction unmatched. Here the CDR3 reads CAINEDRGDQPQHF. In DNA form, the CDR3 reads TGTGCCATCAACGAGGACAGGGGCGATCAGCCCCAGCATTTT.

The V gene is TRBV5-1, the J gene TRBJ2-7; TRBD1 agrees at 8 bases. The CDR3 has 15 residues. Germline V gene sequence: CDR1 SGHRS, CDR2 YFSETQ. V was pared by 4 bases and J by 5 bases, with 11 bases of the junction left unmatched. The CDR3 DNA is TGCGCCAGCAGCCCGGGGGCGGGACAGGACCACGAGCAGTACTTC. Translation gives CASSPGAGQDHEQYF.

The V and J genes are TRBV19 and TRBJ2-7; 10 nucleotides align to TRBD2. The CDR3 consists of 15 residues. Trimming took 4 bases from V and 2 from J; bases not matched to a gene: 5. Germline assignment: CDR1 LNHDA and CDR2 SQIVND (reference sequence). The DNA of the CDR3 is TGTGCCAGTAGTAAGGGACTAGCGTGGGCCTACGAGCAGTACTTC. It specifies CASSKGLAWAYEQYF.

The chain's CDR3 is CSVDGQGYRAFF. The CDR3 DNA sequence: TGCAGCGTTGATGGGCAGGGCTACAGAGCTTTCTTT. The rearrangement links TRBV29-1 to TRBJ1-1; D possibly corresponds to TRBD1 (5 bases). The CDR3 sequence is 12 residues long. The ends were cut back, 3 bases at V and 10 bases at J, with 15 bases in the middle. The germline V gene has CDR1 SQVTM and CDR2 ANQGSEA.

The chain is built from TRBV11-2 and TRBJ2-2, with 8 bases matching TRBD1. The germline CDR1 and CDR2 sequences are SGHAT and FQNNGV. This CDR3 comprises 16 residues. J gave up 5 bases and V 3 bases, and 8 bases lay outside the gene matches. The CDR3 reads CASSFNGQGETGELFF. The CDR3 region has the DNA TGTGCCAGCAGCTTCAACGGACAGGGAGAAACCGGGGAGCTGTTTTTT. The full variable domain, its missing parts supplied by reference TRBV11-2 and TRBJ2-2, is EAGVAQSPRYKIIEKRQSVAFWCNPISGHATLYWYQQILGQGPKLLIQFQNNGVVDDSQLPKDRFSAERLKGVDSTLKIQPAKLEDSAVYLCASSFNGQGETGELFFGEGSRLTVL.

The chain links TRBV30 to TRBJ2-7; a weak D match, TRBD2 (5 bases). This CDR3 spans 16 amino acids. Germline V gene lookup returns CDR1 GTSNPN and CDR2 SVGIG (reference sequence). V lost 1 base, J lost 3 bases, and 19 bases lay in between. The CDR3 sequence: CAWSANSGIHYYEQYF. The CDR3 DNA reads TGTGCCTGGAGTGCAAACTCCGGGATTCACTACTACGAGCAGTACTTC.

This clone was detected a few times. In nucleotides, the CDR3 is TGTGCCAGCAGACGTAATTCCTACCCTGATTCCTACAATGAGCAGTTCTTC. This gives the protein CASRRNSYPDSYNEQFF. The genes are TRBV4-2 and TRBJ2-1; D remains unclear. Trimming cost V 6 bases and J 1 base, with 19 bases left between them. This CDR3 has 17 residues. Germline V gene lookup returns CDR1 LGHNA and CDR2 YNFKEQ.

The chain joins TRBV9 to TRBJ1-6; no reliable D call. The germline CDR1 and CDR2 sequences are SGDLS and YYNGEE. The ends were cut back, 0 bases at V and 2 bases at J, with 6 bases in the middle. The CDR3 spans 15 residues. For the CDR3, the DNA is TGTGCCAGCAGCGTAGGGAGCGCCTATAATTCACCCCTCCACTTT. Encoded protein: CASSVGSAYNSPLHF.

This CDR3 reads CASSSAHSGGWGSGELFF. CDR3 in DNA: TGTGCCAGCAGCTCCGCGCATAGCGGGGGATGGGGTAGCGGGGAGCTGTTTTTT. V is TRBV11-3 and J is TRBJ2-2, with 9 bases that match TRBD2. J lost 7 bases, V lost 4 bases, and 16 bases had no gene match. The CDR3 totals 18 residues. The V gene's germline CDR1 is SGHNT and CDR2 YENEEA. The full variable domain, with the rest looked up from reference TRBV11-3 and TRBJ2-2, is EAGVVQSPRYKIIEKKQPVAFWCNPISGHNTLYWYLQNLGQGPELLIRYENEEAVDDSQLPKDRFSAERLKGVDSTLKIQPAELGDSAVYLCASSSAHSGGWGSGELFFGEGSRLTVL.

This chain uses TRBV11-3 with TRBJ2-7; TRBD2 agrees at 13 bases. Germline CDR1 SGHNT, CDR2 YENEEA. This CDR3 has 16 residues. V was pared by 4 bases and J by 0 bases, with 3 bases of the junction left unmatched. The CDR3 loop is CASSSRTSGSSYEQYF. CDR3 DNA: TGTGCCAGCAGCTCTCGGACTAGCGGGAGCTCCTACGAGCAGTACTTC.

For this clone: Other DNA sequences from this sample encode an identical CDR3 as well. The J gene is TRBJ1-5, the V gene TRBV30; TRBD1 is a possible D gene (6 bases). The CDR3 has 14 amino acids. V gave up 2 bases and J gave up 4 bases, with 12 bases separating them. Germline CDR1 reads GTSNPN; CDR2 reads SVGIG (reference sequence). The CDR3 sequence: CAWSRGQLNQPQHF. In DNA, the CDR3 is TGTGCCTGGAGTCGGGGACAACTAAATCAGCCCCAGCATTTT.

CDR3 region: CASSPLRLDNTEAFF. The CDR3 nucleotides read TGTGCCAGTAGCCCTCTACGACTAGATAACACTGAAGCTTTCTTT. This rearrangement joins TRBV19 to TRBJ1-1; the D is unclear. Trimming shortened V by 6 bases and J by 2 bases, and 16 bases separated the two germline ends. The length of the CDR3 is 15 residues. Germline V gene lookup returns CDR1 LNHDA and CDR2 SQIVND (reference sequence).

V gene TRBV2 combines with J gene TRBJ1-5; D gene ambiguous. The CDR3 has 14 residues. Germline CDR1 is SNHLY and CDR2 is FYNNEI. V dropped 0 bases and J dropped 6 bases, with 9 bases sitting between them. This CDR3 reads CASSEARVIQPQHF. The CDR3 DNA reads as TGTGCCAGCAGTGAAGCCCGGGTCATTCAGCCCCAGCATTTT.

The V call is TRBV2, the J call TRBJ1-2; D perhaps matches TRBD1 (6 bases). Germline V gives CDR1 SNHLY, CDR2 FYNNEI. The CDR3 is 14 amino acids. The ends were cut back, 10 bases at V and 5 bases at J, with 20 bases in the middle. CDR3 protein: CATHRDIGVYGYTF. The CDR3 nucleotides are TGTGCCACTCACCGGGACATCGGGGTTTATGGCTACACCTTC. The full variable domain, in which reference TRBV2 and TRBJ1-2 provide the parts outside the CDR3, is EPEVTQTPSHQVTQMGQEVILRCVPISNHLYFYWYRQILGQKVEFLVSFYNNEISEKSEIFDDQFSVERPDGSNFTLKIRSTKLEDSAMYFCATHRDIGVYGYTFGSGTRLTVV.

The rearrangement uses TRBV6-1 and TRBJ1-2; tentatively, D is TRBD1 (5 bases). The germline gives CDR1 MNHNS, CDR2 SASEGT. Trimming removed 2 bases from V and 4 bases from J, with 14 bases in between. The CDR3 sequence is 15 residues long. The CDR3 is CASSEHPGGAYGYTF. CDR3 nucleotide sequence: TGTGCCAGCAGTGAACACCCGGGAGGGGCCTATGGCTACACCTTC.

V gene TRBV19 combines with J gene TRBJ2-3; no firm D call. V dropped 6 bases and J dropped 1 base, with 5 bases sitting between them. CDR1 LNHDA and CDR2 SQIVND come from the germline V gene (reference sequence). CDR3 length: 12 amino acids. The CDR3 sequence: CASSTGTDTQYF. The CDR3 bases are TGTGCCAGTAGCACGGGCACAGATACGCAGTATTTT.

This clone came up once. The chain employs TRBV7-2 and TRBJ2-7, with D tentatively TRBD2 (6 bases). The ends were cut back, 1 base at V and 9 bases at J, with 13 bases in the middle. Germline V gene data show CDR1 as SGHTA and CDR2 as FQGNSA. This CDR3 comprises 13 residues. The chain's CDR3 is CASSLGTRRGQYF. In DNA, the CDR3 is TGTGCCAGCAGCTTAGGAACGCGGAGGGGGCAGTACTTC.

This chain links TRBV5-1 with TRBJ2-1; 7 bases align to TRBD2. CDR3 size: 16 residues. Looked up from germline, CDR1 is SGHRS and CDR2 is YFSETQ. V lost 0 bases to trimming and J lost 8 bases; unmatched junction nucleotides: 11. CDR3 in DNA: TGCGCCAGCAGCTTGGGGGGATTCGGGGCGGGAGATGAGCAGTTCTTC. It encodes CASSLGGFGAGDEQFF.

This chain joins TRBV29-1 and TRBJ2-2; D call uncertain. V was cut by 4 bases and J by 3 bases, with 3 bases left in between. The CDR3 is 11 amino acids. Germline CDR1 reads SQVTM; CDR2 reads ANQGSEA. The CDR3 coding sequence is TGCAGCGTTGTATACACCGGGGAGCTGTTTTTT. Its protein product is CSVVYTGELFF.